This T cell receptor (beta chain) was sequenced for a study of CD8+CD57+ T cells in acquired aplastic anemia (dated by TCRdb to 2016 to 2019). In terms of the full investigation: On average, sorted CD4+ and CD8+ cells yielded around 3.1 ug of extracted DNA, with a range of about 0.17 to 27.4 ug. CD8+CD57+ expansion was defined as a frequency above the mean frequency observed in healthy subjects.

With respect to this clonotype: Its antigen has not been determined. No clone much larger than this one lies a single base away; base qualities are absent.

Expansion of CD8+CD57+ cells had been shown by flow cytometry in the patients chosen for sequencing. Every patient had a diagnosis of severe acquired aplastic anemia based on International Study of Aplastic Anemia and Agranulocytosis and Camitta criteria. No therapy had been received by the patients at the time of blood sampling. In the study, sorted CD4+ and CD8+ blood T cells from patients with severe aplastic anemia and from healthy subjects underwent deep sequencing of TCR repertoires. In the USA, patient enrollment took place under clinicaltrials.gov protocols 00001620, 01623167, 00001397, 00071045, 00081523 and 00961064. Ficoll-Paque density gradient centrifugation was used to isolate peripheral blood mononuclear cells. Before DNA was extracted, CD4+ and CD8+ T cells were sorted using either FACS or magnetic beads. Paper-wide results and their limitations: No significant difference in CD8+ Simpson's diversity was found between patients and healthy controls (P=0.060). Twenty-nine CD8+ CDR3 sequences were found in both patients and controls but appeared to be highly expressed in patients and within the immunodominant clones of the patients.

TCR beta VDJ combination and CDR3 sequence profiling used genomic DNA as the template. TCR repertoire sequencing was run on an Illumina HiSeq 2000. Per the source publication's procedure: Repertoires were assessed using TRBV/TRBJ rearrangement plots, CDR3 size and DJ length profiles, and Simpson's diversity index. The most abundant DNA sequence in the deep sequencing data was taken as the immunodominant clone. CDR3 amino acid sequences were checked for sharing between subjects and were compared against published repertoires and the VDJdb database. In-frame beta chains were kept once TCRdb had trimmed the public reads at Q25 with fastp and called clones with MiXCR. Each entry merges the rows of one CDR3 protein and shows their most common DNA and genes. TCRdb's processing, not the study's, gives the V and J calls here. The sample data list about 160,000 distinct CDR3 sequences, and about two thirds of these were observed just once. Under 60% of the sample is in the top ten clones.

CDR1 and CDR2 are drawn from the germline V gene (reference sequence): SGHNT, YYREEE. The CDR3, cysteine through phenylalanine, is 18 amino acids long. Just CDR3 DNA is preserved here, 54 bases in frame from base 1. The germline V and J ends show losses of 5 bases and 3 bases respectively, and no gene match explains 13 bases of the junction. Specimen: sorted CD4+, CD8+, or CD8+CD57+ T cells (not recorded which) from PBMCs. The rearranged segments are TRBV5-4 and TRBJ2-3, with 12 bases in between that match TRBD2. This sequence was found in a human donor with aplastic anemia. Here the CDR3 is given as CASSPTPSGRASTDTQYF. The sequenced DNA: TGTGCCAGCAGTCCTACGCCTAGCGGGAGGGCCAGTACAGATACGCAGTATTTT.